This T cell receptor (beta chain) came from a study of T cell responses to AZD1222 COVID-19 vaccine. Worth noting for this clone: Its antigen is as yet unknown.

Clones were read by immunoSEQ multiplex PCR, and TCRdb kept only the in-frame ones, dropping some. The sample lists roughly 100,000 clones, approximately 89% occurring once. V was clipped by 5 bases and J by 1 base, with 9 bases between them. The CDR3 covers 14 residues. Looked up from germline, CDR1 is SEHNR and CDR2 is FQNEAQ (reference sequence). Whole-study findings and limits: Baseline seropositivity characterized only six AZD1222 recipients.

The TCR originated in an adult in good health. The chain uses TRBV7-9 and TRBJ1-5, with D tentatively TRBD1 (5 bases). The sequenced sample was peripheral blood, obtained on day 0 of AZD1222 vaccination. Here the CDR3 reads CASSKGVSNQPQHF. In DNA form, the CDR3 reads TGTGCCAGCAGCAAAGGGGTAAGCAATCAGCCCCAGCATTTT.